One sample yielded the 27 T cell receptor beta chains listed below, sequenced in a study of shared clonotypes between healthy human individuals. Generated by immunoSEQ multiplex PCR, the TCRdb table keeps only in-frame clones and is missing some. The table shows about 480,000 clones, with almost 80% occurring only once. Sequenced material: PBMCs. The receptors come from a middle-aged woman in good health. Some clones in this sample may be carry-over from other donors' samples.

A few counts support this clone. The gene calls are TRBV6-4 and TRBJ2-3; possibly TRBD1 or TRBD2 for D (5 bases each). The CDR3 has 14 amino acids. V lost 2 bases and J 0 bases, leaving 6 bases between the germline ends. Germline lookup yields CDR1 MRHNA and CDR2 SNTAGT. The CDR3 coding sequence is TGTGCCAGCAGTGACGGGGACAGCACAGATACGCAGTATTTT. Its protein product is CASSDGDSTDTQYF.

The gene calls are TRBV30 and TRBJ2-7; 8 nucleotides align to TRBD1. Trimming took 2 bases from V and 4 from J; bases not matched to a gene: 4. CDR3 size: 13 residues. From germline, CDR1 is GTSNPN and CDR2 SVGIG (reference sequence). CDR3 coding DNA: TGTGCCTGGAGTCTGACAGGGGATTACGAGCAGTACTTC. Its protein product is CAWSLTGDYEQYF.

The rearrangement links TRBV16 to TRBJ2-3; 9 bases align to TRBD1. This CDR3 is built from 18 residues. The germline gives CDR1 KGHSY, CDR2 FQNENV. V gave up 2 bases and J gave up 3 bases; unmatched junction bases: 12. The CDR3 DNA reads TGTGCCAGCAGCCAAATTTTTCCGGGACAGGGACAAACAGATACGCAGTATTTT. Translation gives CASSQIFPGQGQTDTQYF.

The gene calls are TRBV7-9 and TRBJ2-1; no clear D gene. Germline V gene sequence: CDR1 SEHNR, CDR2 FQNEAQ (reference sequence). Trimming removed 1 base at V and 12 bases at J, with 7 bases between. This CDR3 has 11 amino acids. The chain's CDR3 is CASSLDERQFF. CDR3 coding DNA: TGTGCCAGCAGCTTAGATGAAAGGCAGTTCTTC.

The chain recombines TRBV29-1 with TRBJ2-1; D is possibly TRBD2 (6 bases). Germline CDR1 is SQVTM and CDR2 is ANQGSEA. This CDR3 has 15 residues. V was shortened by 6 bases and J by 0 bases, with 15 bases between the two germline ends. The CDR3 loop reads CSVARDSSSYNEQFF. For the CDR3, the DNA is TGCAGCGTAGCCCGGGACTCGAGCTCCTACAATGAGCAGTTCTTC.

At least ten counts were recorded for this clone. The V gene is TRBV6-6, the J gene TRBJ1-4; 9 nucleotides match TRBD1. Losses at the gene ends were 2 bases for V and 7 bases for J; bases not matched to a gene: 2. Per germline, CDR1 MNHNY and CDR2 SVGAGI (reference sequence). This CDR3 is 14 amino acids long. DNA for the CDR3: TGTGCCAGCAGTTACGGGACAGGGCTTGAAAAACTGTTTTTT. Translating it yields CASSYGTGLEKLFF.

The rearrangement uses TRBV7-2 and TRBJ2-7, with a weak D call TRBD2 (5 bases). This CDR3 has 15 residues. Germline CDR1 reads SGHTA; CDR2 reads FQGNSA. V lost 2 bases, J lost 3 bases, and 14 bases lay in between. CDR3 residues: CASSLIYGIRYEQYF. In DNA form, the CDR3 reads TGTGCCAGCAGCTTAATCTACGGGATCCGCTACGAGCAGTACTTC.

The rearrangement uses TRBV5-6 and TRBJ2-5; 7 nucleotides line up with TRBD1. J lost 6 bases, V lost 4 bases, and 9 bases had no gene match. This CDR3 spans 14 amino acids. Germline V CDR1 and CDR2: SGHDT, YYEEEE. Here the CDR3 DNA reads TGTGCCAGCAGCCCACCTGGGACAGAACAGACCCAGTACTTC. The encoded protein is CASSPPGTEQTQYF.

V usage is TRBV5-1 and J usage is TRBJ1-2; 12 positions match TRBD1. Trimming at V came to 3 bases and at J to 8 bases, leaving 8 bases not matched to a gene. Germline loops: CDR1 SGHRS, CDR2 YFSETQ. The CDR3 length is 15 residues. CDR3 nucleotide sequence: TGCGCCAGCAGCTCGCCGGGACAGGGGGCTCCCGGCTACACCTTC. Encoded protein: CASSSPGQGAPGYTF.

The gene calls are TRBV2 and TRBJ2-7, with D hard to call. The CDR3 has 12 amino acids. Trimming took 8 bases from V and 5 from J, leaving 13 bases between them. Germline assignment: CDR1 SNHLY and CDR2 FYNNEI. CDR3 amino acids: CASQTVYDEQYF. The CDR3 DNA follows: TGTGCCAGCCAGACGGTCTACGACGAGCAGTACTTC. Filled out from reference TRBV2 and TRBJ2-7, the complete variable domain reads EPEVTQTPSHQVTQMGQEVILRCVPISNHLYFYWYRQILGQKVEFLVSFYNNEISEKSEIFDDQFSVERPDGSNFTLKIRSTKLEDSAMYFCASQTVYDEQYFGPGTRLTVT.

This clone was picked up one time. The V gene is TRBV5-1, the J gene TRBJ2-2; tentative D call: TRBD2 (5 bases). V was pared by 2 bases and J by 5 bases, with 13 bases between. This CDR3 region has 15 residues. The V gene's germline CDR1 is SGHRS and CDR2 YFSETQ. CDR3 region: CASSFSGLGTGELFF. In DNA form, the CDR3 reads TGCGCCAGCAGCTTTTCGGGATTGGGTACCGGGGAGCTGTTTTTT.

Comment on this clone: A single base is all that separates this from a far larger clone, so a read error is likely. The CDR3 nucleotides are TGTGCCAGCGGGAGCAATAGCAATCAGCCCCAGCATTTT. Translating it yields CASGSNSNQPQHF. The genes are TRBV28 and TRBJ1-5; D is unclear. The CDR3 contains 13 residues. Germline V gives CDR1 MDHEN, CDR2 SYDVKM. V dropped 8 bases and J dropped 0 bases, with 8 bases sitting between them.

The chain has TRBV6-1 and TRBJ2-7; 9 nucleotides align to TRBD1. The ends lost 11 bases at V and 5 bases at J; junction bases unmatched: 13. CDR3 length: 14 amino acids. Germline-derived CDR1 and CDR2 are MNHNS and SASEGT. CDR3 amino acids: CAGKYSGTGNEQYF. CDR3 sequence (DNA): TGTGCCGGAAAATATTCCGGGACAGGGAACGAGCAGTACTTC.

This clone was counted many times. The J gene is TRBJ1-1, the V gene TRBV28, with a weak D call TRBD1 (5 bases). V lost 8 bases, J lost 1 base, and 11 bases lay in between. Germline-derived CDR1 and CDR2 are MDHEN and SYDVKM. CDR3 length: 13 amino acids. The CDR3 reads CASRDQGNTEAFF. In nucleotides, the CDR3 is TGTGCCAGCCGAGATCAGGGGAACACTGAAGCTTTCTTT. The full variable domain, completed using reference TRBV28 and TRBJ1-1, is DVKVTQSSRYLVKRTGEKVFLECVQDMDHENMFWYRQDPGLGLRLIYFSYDVKMKEKGDIPEGYSVSREKKERFSLILESASTNQTSMYLCASRDQGNTEAFFGQGTRLTVV.

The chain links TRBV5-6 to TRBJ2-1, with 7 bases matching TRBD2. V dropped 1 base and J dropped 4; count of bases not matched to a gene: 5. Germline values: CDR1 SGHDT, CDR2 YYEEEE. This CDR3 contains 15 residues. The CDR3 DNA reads TGTGCCAGCAGCTTGAGGGAGGGCCAATACAATGAGCAGTTCTTC. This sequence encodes CASSLREGQYNEQFF.

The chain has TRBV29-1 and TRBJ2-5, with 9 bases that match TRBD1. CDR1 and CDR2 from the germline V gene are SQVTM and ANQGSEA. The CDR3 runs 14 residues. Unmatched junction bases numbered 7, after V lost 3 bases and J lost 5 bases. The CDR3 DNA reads TGCAGCGTTGATATCACAGGGGGCGAGGAGACCCAGTACTTC. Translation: CSVDITGGEETQYF. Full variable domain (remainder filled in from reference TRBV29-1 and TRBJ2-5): SAVISQKPSRDICQRGTSLTIQCQVDSQVTMMFWYRQQPGQSLTLIATANQGSEATYESGFVIDKFPISRPNLTFSTLTVSNMSPEDSSIYLCSVDITGGEETQYFGPGTRLLVL.

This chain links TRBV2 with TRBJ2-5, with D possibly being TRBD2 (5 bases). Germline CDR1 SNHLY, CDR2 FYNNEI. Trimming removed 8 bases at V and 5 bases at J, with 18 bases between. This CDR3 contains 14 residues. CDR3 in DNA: TGTGCCAGCCGATCGCGGGTTGGTGGGGAGACCCAGTACTTC. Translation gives CASRSRVGGETQYF. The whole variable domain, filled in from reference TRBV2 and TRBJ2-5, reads EPEVTQTPSHQVTQMGQEVILRCVPISNHLYFYWYRQILGQKVEFLVSFYNNEISEKSEIFDDQFSVERPDGSNFTLKIRSTKLEDSAMYFCASRSRVGGETQYFGPGTRLLVL.

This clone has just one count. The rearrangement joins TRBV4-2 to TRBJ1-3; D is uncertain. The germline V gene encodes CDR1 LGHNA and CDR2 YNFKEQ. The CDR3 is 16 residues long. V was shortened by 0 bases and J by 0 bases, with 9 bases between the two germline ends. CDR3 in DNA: TGTGCCAGCAGCCAAGAAAGCCAAGCCTCTGGAAACACCATATATTTT. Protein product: CASSQESQASGNTIYF.

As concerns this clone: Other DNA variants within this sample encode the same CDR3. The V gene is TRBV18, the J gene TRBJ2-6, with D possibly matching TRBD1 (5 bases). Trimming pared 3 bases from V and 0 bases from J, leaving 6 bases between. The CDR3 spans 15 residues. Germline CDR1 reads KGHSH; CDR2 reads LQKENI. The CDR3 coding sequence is TGTGCCAGCTCACCCACAGGCTCTGGGGCCAACGTCCTGACTTTC. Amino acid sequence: CASSPTGSGANVLTF. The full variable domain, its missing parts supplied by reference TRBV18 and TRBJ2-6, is NAGVMQNPRHLVRRRGQEARLRCSPMKGHSHVYWYRQLPEEGLKFMVYLQKENIIDESGMPKERFSAEFPKEGPSILRIQQVVRGDSAAYFCASSPTGSGANVLTFGAGSRLTVL.

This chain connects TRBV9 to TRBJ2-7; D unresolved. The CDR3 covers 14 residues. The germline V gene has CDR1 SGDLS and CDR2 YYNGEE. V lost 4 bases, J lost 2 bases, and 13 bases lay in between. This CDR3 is CASSPISGAYEQYF. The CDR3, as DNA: TGTGCCAGCAGCCCCATTAGTGGGGCCTACGAGCAGTACTTC. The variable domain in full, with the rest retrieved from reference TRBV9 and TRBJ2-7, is DSGVTQTPKHLITATGQRVTLRCSPRSGDLSVYWYQQSLDQGLQFLIQYYNGEERAKGNILERFSAQQFPDLHSELNLSSLELGDSALYFCASSPISGAYEQYFGPGTRLTVT.

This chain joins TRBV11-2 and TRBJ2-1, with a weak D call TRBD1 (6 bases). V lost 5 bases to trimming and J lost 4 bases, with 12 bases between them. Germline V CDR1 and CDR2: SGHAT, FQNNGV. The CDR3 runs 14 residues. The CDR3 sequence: CASSPGVQYNEQFF. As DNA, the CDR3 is TGTGCCAGCAGCCCAGGGGTGCAATACAATGAGCAGTTCTTC.

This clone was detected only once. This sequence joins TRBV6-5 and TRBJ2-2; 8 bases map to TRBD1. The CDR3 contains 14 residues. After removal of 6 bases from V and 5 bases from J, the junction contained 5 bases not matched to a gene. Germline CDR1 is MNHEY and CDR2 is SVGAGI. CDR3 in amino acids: CASRVDRETGELFF. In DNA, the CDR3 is TGTGCCAGCAGGGTGGACAGGGAGACCGGGGAGCTGTTTTTT.

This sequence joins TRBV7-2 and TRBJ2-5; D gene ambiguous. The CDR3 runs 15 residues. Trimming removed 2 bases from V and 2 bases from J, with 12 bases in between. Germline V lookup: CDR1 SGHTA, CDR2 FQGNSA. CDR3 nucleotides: TGTGCCAGCAGCTTAAGCCCAGCGATTCAAGAGACCCAGTACTTC. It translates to CASSLSPAIQETQYF.

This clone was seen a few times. The CDR3 bases are TGTGCCAGAAGCGCCACAGGCGCAAGCTCCTACGAGCAGTACTTC. Encoded protein: CARSATGASSYEQYF. The chain links TRBV5-3 to TRBJ2-7; D possibly corresponds to TRBD1 (5 bases). TRBV5-3 is an ORF for which the function is uncertain. The CDR3 loop spans 15 amino acids. With 4 bases removed from V and 0 bases from J, the gap between germline ends came to 14 bases.

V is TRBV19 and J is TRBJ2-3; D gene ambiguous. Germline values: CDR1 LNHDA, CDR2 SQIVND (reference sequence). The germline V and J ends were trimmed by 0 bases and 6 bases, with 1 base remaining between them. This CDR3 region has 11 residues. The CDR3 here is CASSIEDTQYF. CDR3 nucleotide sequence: TGTGCCAGTAGTATAGAGGATACGCAGTATTTT. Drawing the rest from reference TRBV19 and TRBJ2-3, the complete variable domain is DGGITQSPKYLFRKEGQNVTLSCEQNLNHDAMYWYRQDPGQGLRLIYYSQIVNDFQKGDIAEGYSVSREKKESFPLTVTSAQKNPTAFYLCASSIEDTQYFGPGTRLTVL.

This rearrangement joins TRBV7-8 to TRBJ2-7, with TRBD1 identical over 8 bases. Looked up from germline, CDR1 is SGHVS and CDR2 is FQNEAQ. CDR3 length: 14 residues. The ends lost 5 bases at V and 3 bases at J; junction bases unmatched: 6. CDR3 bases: TGTGCCAGCAGCGTCGGACAGGGTCGCTACGAGCAGTACTTC. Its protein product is CASSVGQGRYEQYF.

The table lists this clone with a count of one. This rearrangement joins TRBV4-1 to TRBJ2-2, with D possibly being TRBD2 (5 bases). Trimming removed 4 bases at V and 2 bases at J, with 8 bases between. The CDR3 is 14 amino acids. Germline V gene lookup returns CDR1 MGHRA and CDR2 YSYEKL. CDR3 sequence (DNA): TGCGCCAGCAGCCCCCGGGGTAACACCGGGGAGCTGTTTTTT. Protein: CASSPRGNTGELFF.